This T cell receptor beta chain was captured in a study of beta chain features in type 1 diabetes. Details on this clone: Antigen: not known.

Stem cell-like memory, regulatory, central memory and naive CD4+ cells were sorted via CD45RO/CCR7/CD25/CD127/CD95/CD27. The trim removed 5 bases at V and 4 bases at J, leaving 20 bases unmatched. Looked up from germline, CDR1 is SGHTA and CDR2 is FQGNSA. This CDR3 comprises 19 residues. All of the isolated RNA was reverse transcribed, so expressed TCRB transcripts were sequenced. Naive, central memory and regulatory T cell samples produced a mean of about 3.5 million reads. Only in-frame clones appear in the TCRdb table, and some are missing; sequencing was by immunoSEQ multiplex PCR. The sample has 850,000 to 900,000 clones, roughly 15% seen once. Findings and caveats of the study: Sampled from patients, naive, central memory and Treg TCRB repertoires appeared more similar than those sampled from healthy donors. The study found fewer insertions and more deletions at VDJ junctions in type 1 diabetes patients.

Sequenced: naive CD4+ T cells from blood. This receptor was identified in a young woman in good health. This sequence joins TRBV7-2 and TRBJ2-5; 9 positions match TRBD2. The CDR3 region is CASSPTTRGGRALGETQYF. CDR3 DNA sequence: TGTGCCAGCAGCCCCACGACGAGGGGCGGGAGGGCCCTCGGAGAGACCCAGTACTTC.